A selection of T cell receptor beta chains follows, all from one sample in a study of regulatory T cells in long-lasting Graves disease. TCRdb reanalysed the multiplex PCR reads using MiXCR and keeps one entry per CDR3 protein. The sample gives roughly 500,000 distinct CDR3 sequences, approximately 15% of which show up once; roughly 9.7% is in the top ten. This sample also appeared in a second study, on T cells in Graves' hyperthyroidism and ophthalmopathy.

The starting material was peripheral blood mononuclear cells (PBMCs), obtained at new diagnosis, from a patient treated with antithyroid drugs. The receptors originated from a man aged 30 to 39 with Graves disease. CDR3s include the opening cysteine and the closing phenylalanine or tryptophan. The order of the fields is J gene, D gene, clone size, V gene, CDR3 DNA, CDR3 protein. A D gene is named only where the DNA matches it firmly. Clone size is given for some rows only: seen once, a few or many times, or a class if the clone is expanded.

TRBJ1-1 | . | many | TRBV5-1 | TGCGCCAGCAGCTTGGACAGGCCTGAAGCTTTCTTT | CASSLDRPEAFF
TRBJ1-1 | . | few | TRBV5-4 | TGTGCCAGCAGTACTCTCGGGGACTCGGCGAACACTGAAGCTTTCTTT | CASSTLGDSANTEAFF
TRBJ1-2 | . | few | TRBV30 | TGTGCCTGGGACAGTGGTTTTAACTATGGCTACACCTTC | CAWDSGFNYGYTF
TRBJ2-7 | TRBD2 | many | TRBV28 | TGTGCCAGCAGTATAGCGGGAAGCTCCTACGAGCAGTACTTC | CASSIAGSSYEQYF
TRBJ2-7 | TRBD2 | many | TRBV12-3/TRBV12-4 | TGTGCCAGCAGTAAGACCCTGGGGACTAGCGGCTCCTACGAGCAGTACTTC | CASSKTLGTSGSYEQYF
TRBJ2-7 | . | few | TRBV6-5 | TGTGCCAGCAGTTATTTTGAAACCTACGAGCAGTACTTC | CASSYFETYEQYF
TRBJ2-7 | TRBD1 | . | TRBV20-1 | TGCAGTGCTAAAGAACCGGGGACAGCGTCCTACGAGCAGTACTTC | CSAKEPGTASYEQYF
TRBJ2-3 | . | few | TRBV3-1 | TGTGCCAGCAGCCAAGATCAAGTCAGCACAGATACGCAGTATTTT | CASSQDQVSTDTQYF
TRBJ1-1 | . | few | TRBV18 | TGTGCCAGCTCCCCCTCAGTTAGGCCATACACTGAAGCTTTCTTT | CASSPSVRPYTEAFF
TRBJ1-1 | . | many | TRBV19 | TGTGCCAGTAGTATTGTTCGGGGGTTCGGCACTGAAGCTTTCTTT | CASSIVRGFGTEAFF
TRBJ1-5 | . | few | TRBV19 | TGTGCCAGTAGATGGATGGTCGATTCGGATCAGCCCCAGCATTTT | CASRWMVDSDQPQHF
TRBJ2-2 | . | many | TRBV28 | TGTGCCAGCAGGTTACTCACCGGGGAGCTGTTTTTT | CASRLLTGELFF
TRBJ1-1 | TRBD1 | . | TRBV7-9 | TGTGCCAGCAGCTCCCGAGGGGGCGCGAACACTGAAGCTTTCTTT | CASSSRGGANTEAFF
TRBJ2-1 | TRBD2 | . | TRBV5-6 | TGTGCCAGCAGCAATCGGGGGGGACTAGCGGGTCTTCGGGATAGCAATGAGCAGTTCTTC | CASSNRGGLAGLRDSNEQFF
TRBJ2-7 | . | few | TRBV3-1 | TGTGCCAGCTGCTCGAGCGGGTACTCCTACGAGCAGTACTTC | CASCSSGYSYEQYF
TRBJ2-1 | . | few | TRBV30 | TGTGCCTGGAGTCCCGGGAGTCGGAATGAGCAGTTCTTC | CAWSPGSRNEQFF
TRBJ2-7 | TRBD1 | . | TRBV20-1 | TGCAGTGCTGACGACAGGGGATCCTACGAGCAGTACTTC | CSADDRGSYEQYF
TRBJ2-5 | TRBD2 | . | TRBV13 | TGTGCCAGCAGCCGTCCGACTAGCGGATACCAAGAGACCCAGTACTTC | CASSRPTSGYQETQYF
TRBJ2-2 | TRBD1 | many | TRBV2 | TGTGCCAGCACCCCGGGACAGGGACGTTACACCGGGGAGCTGTTTTTT | CASTPGQGRYTGELFF
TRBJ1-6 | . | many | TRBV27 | TGTGCCAGCAGCCCTTTGAATAGGGAGGAATCACCCCTCCACTTT | CASSPLNREESPLHF
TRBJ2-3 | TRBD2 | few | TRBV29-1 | TGCAGCGTTGCGGTAGCGGGACGCACAGATACGCAGTATTTT | CSVAVAGRTDTQYF
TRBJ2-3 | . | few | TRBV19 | TGTGCCAGTAGTATGAGAGGGGGGCACAACACAGATACGCAGTATTTT | CASSMRGGHNTDTQYF
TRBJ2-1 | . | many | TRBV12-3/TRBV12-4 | TGTGCCAGCAGTCGAACCTTAGTCAATGAGCAGTTCTTC | CASSRTLVNEQFF
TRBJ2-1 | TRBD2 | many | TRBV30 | TGTGCCTGGAGCCCAGGGACTAGCGCGTACAATGAGCAGTTCTTC | CAWSPGTSAYNEQFF
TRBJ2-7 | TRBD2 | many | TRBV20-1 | TGCAGTGCGCTTAGCGGGGGGATGTACGAGCAGTACTTC | CSALSGGMYEQYF